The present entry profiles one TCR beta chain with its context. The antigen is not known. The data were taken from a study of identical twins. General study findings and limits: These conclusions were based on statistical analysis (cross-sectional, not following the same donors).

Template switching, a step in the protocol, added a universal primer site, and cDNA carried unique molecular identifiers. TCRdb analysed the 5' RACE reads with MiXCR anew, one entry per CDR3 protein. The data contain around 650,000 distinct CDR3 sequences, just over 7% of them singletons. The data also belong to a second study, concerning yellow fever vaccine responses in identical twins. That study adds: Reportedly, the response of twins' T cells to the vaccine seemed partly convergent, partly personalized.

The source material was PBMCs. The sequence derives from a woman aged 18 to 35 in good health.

Written as DNA, the CDR3 is TGCAGCGTTGTAGCGGGGGACAGGTATAACGAGCAGTACTTC. Amino acid sequence: CSVVAGDRYNEQYF. The rearrangement joins TRBV29-1 to TRBJ2-7, with D tentatively TRBD2 (9 bases). This CDR3 spans 14 amino acids. CDR1 and CDR2 from the germline V gene are SQVTM and ANQGSEA. V was clipped by 4 bases and J by 5 bases, with 18 bases between them.